The 27 T cell receptor beta chains in this list originate from one sample, sequenced in a study of spatial heterogeneity in lung cancer. As for time point: sample taken at primary tumor resection. MiXCR, run by TCRdb on the 5' RACE reads, gives a single entry per CDR3 protein. The data show around 2,900 distinct CDR3 sequences, around 20% seen once. Source: normal lung tissue next to the tumor, taken at surgery. These receptors came from a male donor with early-stage non-small cell lung cancer.

Relative to its sample, this clonotype is medium-sized. The J gene is TRBJ2-7, the V gene TRBV27, with TRBD2 as a possible D gene (6 bases). The CDR3 consists of 17 residues. V lost 3 bases and J 7 bases, leaving 25 bases between the germline ends. Looked up from germline, CDR1 is MNHEY and CDR2 is SMNVEV (reference sequence). CDR3 residues: CASSLLWFRRESGEQYF. The CDR3 bases are TGTGCCAGCAGTTTGCTCTGGTTTCGTCGGGAGTCGGGGGAGCAGTACTTC.

In its sample, this clonotype ranks as medium-sized. At one end the junction does not follow the germline gene, possibly because of a read error. The chain recombines TRBV19 with TRBJ2-6; 10 bases are a match to TRBD1. The CDR3 runs to 18 residues. Germline CDR1 LNHDA, CDR2 SQIVND (reference sequence). The CDR3 reads CASRLPGQGTSRANVLTF. DNA for the CDR3: TGTGCCAGTAGATTACCGGGACAGGGGACCTCTCGGGCCAACGTCCTGACTTTC.

By frequency in the sample, this clonotype is medium-sized. This rearrangement joins TRBV18 to TRBJ2-7, with 13 nucleotides matching TRBD2. Germline-derived CDR1 and CDR2 are KGHSH and LQKENI. The CDR3 runs to 20 residues. Trimming removed 3 bases from V and 0 bases from J; junction bases left unmatched: 14. The CDR3 here is CASSPIGTSGEPGGSYEQYF. The CDR3 bases are TGTGCCAGCTCACCTATTGGGACTAGCGGGGAACCAGGGGGCTCCTACGAGCAGTACTTC.

This clonotype is classed as medium-sized (0.01 to 0.1%). The V call is TRBV2, the J call TRBJ2-7; D gene uncertain. Trimming removed 4 bases at V and 2 bases at J, with 3 bases between. The CDR3 contains 11 residues. Per germline, CDR1 SNHLY and CDR2 FYNNEI. CDR3 sequence (DNA): TGTGCCAGCAGTGGGACCTACGAGCAGTACTTC. This gives the protein CASSGTYEQYF.

By its share, this clonotype is medium-sized (0.01 to 0.1%). The chain employs TRBV5-6 and TRBJ1-4; D not resolved. The germline V gene has CDR1 SGHDT and CDR2 YYEEEE. The V end lost 4 bases, the J end lost 5 bases, and 9 bases lay between the germline ends. The CDR3 consists of 13 residues. The CDR3: CASSAGANEKLFF. CDR3 in DNA: TGTGCCAGCAGCGCTGGAGCGAATGAAAAACTGTTTTTT. The full variable domain, its missing parts supplied by reference TRBV5-6 and TRBJ1-4, is DAGVTQSPTHLIKTRGQQVTLRCSPKSGHDTVSWYQQALGQGPQFIFQYYEEEERQRGNFPDRFSGHQFPNYSSELNVNALLLGDSALYLCASSAGANEKLFFGSGTQLSVL.

A remark on this clonotype: A much larger clone sits a single nucleotide away, making a read error possible. This chain connects TRBV18 to TRBJ1-3; 7 bases map to TRBD1. CDR3 size: 17 residues. Per the germline V gene, CDR1 is KGHSH and CDR2 is LQKENI. The CDR3 loop reads CASSATTDRSEGNTLYF. CDR3 in DNA: TGTGCCAGCTCAGCAACCACGGACAGGTCGGAAGGAAACACCTTATATTTT.

By sample fraction, this clonotype is medium-sized. The chain links TRBV30 to TRBJ2-2; possibly TRBD1 for D (5 bases). CDR1 and CDR2 from the germline V gene are GTSNPN and SVGIG (reference sequence). Trimming shortened V by 0 bases and J by 7 bases, and 21 bases separated the two germline ends. CDR3 size: 17 residues. The CDR3 spells CAWSVLLWTPSRGELFF. Written as DNA, the CDR3 is TGTGCCTGGAGTGTACTATTATGGACACCGAGTCGCGGGGAGCTGTTTTTT.

This clonotype qualifies as medium-sized. The chain links TRBV4-1 to TRBJ2-2, with 15 bases lining up with TRBD2. Germline V gene lookup returns CDR1 MGHRA and CDR2 YSYEKL. The CDR3 loop spans 21 amino acids. Germline trimming cut 0 bases from V and 7 bases from J; bases unmatched to any gene: 15. CDR3 bases: TGCGCCAGCAGCCAAGATCCCTTTGGACTAGCGGGGGGGCCTTCCGGCGGGGAGCTGTTTTTT. It specifies CASSQDPFGLAGGPSGGELFF.

This clonotype is large. The chain recombines TRBV5-8 with TRBJ2-3; D remains ambiguous. This CDR3 spans 15 amino acids. The V and J ends lost 0 bases and 0 bases respectively, with 8 bases between them. CDR1 SGHTS and CDR2 YDEGEE come from the germline V gene. This chain's CDR3 is CASSLDTSSTDTQYF. The DNA for the CDR3 is TGTGCCAGCAGCTTGGACACTTCGAGCACAGATACGCAGTATTTT.

The chain links TRBV7-2 to TRBJ2-3; no firm D call. Germline assignment: CDR1 SGHTA and CDR2 FQGNSA. The CDR3 is made up of 14 amino acids. V was trimmed by 1 base and J by 3 bases, leaving 8 bases between them. This chain's CDR3 is CASSLGQITDTQYF. The CDR3 bases are TGTGCCAGCAGCTTAGGTCAGATAACAGATACGCAGTATTTT.

This clonotype was recorded a few times. The V call is TRBV19, the J call TRBJ2-2, with D perhaps being TRBD1 or TRBD2 (6 bases each). The germline V gene has CDR1 LNHDA and CDR2 SQIVND (reference sequence). This CDR3 comprises 19 residues. Trimming removed 6 bases from V and 0 bases from J, with 23 bases in between. The CDR3 loop reads CASSPQTGGRGANTGELFF. The CDR3 DNA reads as TGTGCCAGTAGCCCTCAAACTGGGGGGCGCGGGGCGAACACCGGGGAGCTGTTTTTT.

Judged by abundance, this clonotype is medium-sized. The rearrangement joins TRBV27 to TRBJ2-7; D not resolved. Trimming took off 3 bases at V and 2 bases at J, with 11 bases between the two ends. Germline V gives CDR1 MNHEY, CDR2 SMNVEV (reference sequence). This CDR3 is built from 14 residues. The CDR3 DNA reads TGTGCCAGCAGTTTGGGCTTTAAGGCCTACGAGCAGTACTTC. It is translated as CASSLGFKAYEQYF.

This clonotype is deemed medium-sized. The chain uses TRBV3-1 and TRBJ2-5, with 7 bases aligning to TRBD2. V lost 1 base to trimming and J lost 2 bases; unmatched junction nucleotides: 7. The germline CDR1 and CDR2 sequences are LGHDT and YNNKEL (reference sequence). The CDR3 consists of 16 residues. CDR3 DNA sequence: TGTGCCAGCAGCCAAGGCGCGGGAGCTGGGCAAGAGACCCAGTACTTC. Translation: CASSQGAGAGQETQYF.

In nucleotides, the CDR3 is TGCAGTGCTAGAGATTTCCAGGGCGGTGGCTACACCTTC. It translates to CSARDFQGGGYTF. The J gene is TRBJ1-2, the V gene TRBV20-1; tentatively, D is TRBD1 (5 bases). Germline V gene lookup returns CDR1 DFQATT and CDR2 SNEGSKA (reference sequence). The CDR3 has 13 residues. V was cut by 0 bases and J by 7 bases, with 12 bases left in between.

This clonotype was detected a few times. This chain links TRBV9 with TRBJ2-1, with 7 bases identical to TRBD2. The germline CDR1 and CDR2 sequences are SGDLS and YYNGEE. The CDR3 extends over 16 amino acids. V was pared by 0 bases and J by 4 bases, with 7 bases of the junction left unmatched. The CDR3 region is CASSVGSSGVYNEQFF. CDR3 nucleotides: TGTGCCAGCAGCGTAGGGTCTAGCGGAGTGTACAATGAGCAGTTCTTC.

This chain connects TRBV27 to TRBJ1-1, with 8 bases that match TRBD1. CDR3 size: 12 residues. Per germline, CDR1 MNHEY and CDR2 SMNVEV (reference sequence). The junction had 3 bases not matched to a gene; V was cut back by 8 bases and J by 4 bases. In DNA, the CDR3 is TGTGCCAGCGCTGACAGGGGCACTGAAGCTTTCTTT. Its translation: CASADRGTEAFF.

By sample share, this clonotype is medium-sized. The V gene is TRBV19, the J gene TRBJ2-7; no definite D call. The CDR3 consists of 18 residues. Trimming took 9 bases from V and 3 from J, leaving 30 bases between them. Germline V gene sequence: CDR1 LNHDA, CDR2 SQIVND (reference sequence). The CDR3 sequence: CASPHQPPTVRSHYEQYF. As DNA, the CDR3 is TGTGCCAGCCCACACCAGCCCCCAACAGTTCGGTCCCACTACGAGCAGTACTTC.

A few counts support this clonotype. This chain uses TRBV20-1 with TRBJ2-1; 9 bases line up with TRBD2. The length of the CDR3 is 16 residues. Germline CDR1 DFQATT, CDR2 SNEGSKA (reference sequence). Trimming removed 1 base from V and 0 bases from J; junction bases left unmatched: 4. The CDR3 loop reads CSARVGSGSSYNEQFF. The CDR3 DNA sequence: TGCAGTGCTAGAGTCGGTAGCGGGAGCTCCTACAATGAGCAGTTCTTC.

Sample share makes this clonotype medium-sized. The CDR3 loop is CASSITSGGTDTQYF. The CDR3 DNA reads TGCGCCAGCAGCATTACTAGCGGGGGCACAGATACGCAGTATTTT. The chain joins TRBV5-1 to TRBJ2-3, with 10 bases matching TRBD2. The V gene's germline CDR1 is SGHRS and CDR2 YFSETQ. V gave up 4 bases and J gave up 1 base; unmatched junction bases: 3. This CDR3 has 15 amino acids.

This clonotype is categorized as medium-sized. The gene calls are TRBV5-1 and TRBJ2-5; TRBD2 aligns across 11 bases. This CDR3 contains 16 residues. CDR1 and CDR2 from the germline V gene are SGHRS and YFSETQ. Trimming removed 4 bases from V and 4 bases from J; junction bases left unmatched: 9. CDR3 in amino acids: CASSPPSGTSGETQYF. CDR3 in DNA: TGCGCCAGCAGCCCACCCTCCGGGACTAGCGGAGAGACCCAGTACTTC.

The rearrangement uses TRBV28 and TRBJ2-5; 9 bases fit TRBD2. V lost 5 bases to trimming and J lost 3 bases; unmatched junction nucleotides: 13. The CDR3 covers 17 residues. The germline V gene encodes CDR1 MDHEN and CDR2 SYDVKM. The CDR3 DNA is TGTGCCAGCAGTACCCCCTCCGAGACTAGCGGTAAAGAGACCCAGTACTTC. Translation gives CASSTPSETSGKETQYF.

By share, this clonotype counts as medium-sized (0.01 to 0.1%). The chain couples TRBV20-1 to TRBJ2-7, with D unresolved. Trimming shortened V by 6 bases and J by 4 bases, and 10 bases separated the two germline ends. This CDR3 contains 11 residues. Germline CDR1 DFQATT, CDR2 SNEGSKA (reference sequence). Written as DNA, the CDR3 is TGCAGTGCCATTAATATTTACGAGCAGTACTTC. This sequence encodes CSAINIYEQYF.

This clonotype qualifies as medium-sized. The chain links TRBV28 to TRBJ1-5; 7 nucleotides match TRBD1. This CDR3 is built from 14 residues. J was trimmed by 6 bases and V by 5 bases; bases with no gene match: 7. The germline V gene encodes CDR1 MDHEN and CDR2 SYDVKM. CDR3 coding DNA: TGTGCCAGCAGTCGGGACAGTAATATTCAGCCCCAGCATTTT. Residues: CASSRDSNIQPQHF.

This clonotype turned up a few times. This chain joins TRBV4-1 and TRBJ2-1, with TRBD2 as a possible D gene (5 bases). The CDR3 extends over 16 amino acids. Trimming removed 0 bases from V and 9 bases from J, with 18 bases in between. The germline gives CDR1 MGHRA, CDR2 YSYEKL. For the CDR3, the DNA is TGCGCCAGCAGCCAAGATCCGGGGAGAGTTGGCGCTGAGCAGTTCTTC. This encodes CASSQDPGRVGAEQFF.

In its sample, this clonotype was seen a few times. V and J are TRBV24-1 and TRBJ2-2; 9 bases line up with TRBD1. V was clipped by 1 base and J by 5 bases; unmatched bases: 4. This CDR3 spans 16 amino acids. In germline, CDR1 is KGHDR, CDR2 SFDVKD. CDR3 sequence reads: CATSDFRDRVTGELFF. For the CDR3, the DNA is TGTGCCACCAGTGATTTTCGGGACAGGGTTACCGGGGAGCTGTTTTTT.

This clonotype was counted only a few times. This chain's CDR3 is CATDSQTYGYTF. CDR3 DNA: TGTGCCACAGACAGCCAAACCTATGGCTACACCTTC. The gene calls are TRBV6-2 or TRBV6-3 and TRBJ1-2, with D perhaps TRBD1 (5 bases). The V gene's germline CDR1 is MNHEY and CDR2 SVGEGT. The V end was cut by 10 bases, the J end by 4 bases, with 13 bases between. The CDR3 is made up of 12 amino acids.

The chain recombines TRBV20-1 with TRBJ2-5; D not certain. The V end was cut by 6 bases, the J end by 1 base, with 12 bases between. In germline, CDR1 is DFQATT, CDR2 SNEGSKA (reference sequence). The CDR3 contains 13 residues. The CDR3 coding sequence is TGCAGTGCCTCAGGTCCTAGCCAAGAGACCCAGTACTTC. It is translated as CSASGPSQETQYF.